Shown below are 8 T cell receptor beta chains from a single sample sequenced in a study of cytomegalovirus exposure and HLA in healthy donors (dated by TCRdb to about 2017). Libraries were made using the immunoSEQ multiplex PCR assay. A mixture of 60 forward primers for TCR Vbeta segments and 13 reverse primers for TCR Jbeta segments was used in the multiplex PCR. The clones in this table, taken by TCRdb from immuneACCESS, are in-frame only. Not every clone is retained; where verified, under half of the shortfall comes from an unresolved V gene, and the cause of the rest is unknown. The sample records 95,000 to 150,000 clones, around 66% of which are singletons. 6.5% to 9.5% of the sample is held by the ten biggest clonotypes. Sequenced input: PBMCs. Every receptor here comes from a woman aged 40 to 50 in good health and CMV-seropositive.

The V gene is TRBV11-1, the J gene TRBJ1-4; TRBD1 matches 9 bases. The CDR3 extends over 17 amino acids. V was pared by 2 bases and J by 8 bases, with 12 bases of the junction left unmatched. Germline V lookup: CDR1 SGHAT, CDR2 FQDESV (reference sequence). CDR3 sequence reads: CASSLKGPGTGHEKLFF. Here the CDR3 DNA reads TGTGCCAGCAGCTTAAAGGGGCCCGGGACAGGGCACGAAAAACTGTTTTTT.

The sample holds a few counts of this clone. The V gene is TRBV19, the J gene TRBJ2-7, with 12 bases fitting TRBD2. Per germline, CDR1 LNHDA and CDR2 SQIVND (reference sequence). The CDR3 extends over 17 amino acids. V was clipped by 4 bases and J by 0 bases; unmatched bases: 7. CDR3 loop: CASSKLAGGLTSYEQYF. The DNA of the CDR3 is TGTGCCAGTAGTAAACTAGCGGGGGGCCTTACCTCCTACGAGCAGTACTTC.

This chain connects TRBV7-3 to TRBJ2-3; 10 bases fit TRBD2. Germline CDR1 SGHTA, CDR2 FQGTGA. V lost 4 bases to trimming and J lost 2 bases; unmatched junction nucleotides: 9. CDR3 size: 17 residues. The CDR3 DNA sequence: TGTGCCAGCAGCTCCCCAGCGGGAGGGGGGCCCACAGATACGCAGTATTTT. This gives the protein CASSSPAGGGPTDTQYF.

This clone has only a few counts. The chain employs TRBV6-5 and TRBJ2-1, with 13 bases identical to TRBD2. The V gene's germline CDR1 is MNHEY and CDR2 SVGAGI. Trimming cost V 4 bases and J 8 bases; bases outside gene matches: 8. This CDR3 contains 16 residues. CDR3 DNA: TGTGCCAGCAGTTCCCTGACTAGCGGGGGGTGGGATGAGCAGTTCTTC. It is translated as CASSSLTSGGWDEQFF.

The chain is built from TRBV5-8 and TRBJ1-2; D not certain. The germline V gene has CDR1 SGHTS and CDR2 YDEGEE. Between the trimmed V and J ends, which lost 4 bases and 4 bases, there was a span of 11 bases. The CDR3 runs 13 residues. In DNA form, the CDR3 reads TGTGCCAGCAGCCGCGGGGTTCTCTATGGCTACACCTTC. It yields the protein CASSRGVLYGYTF.

V gene TRBV28 combines with J gene TRBJ2-2; D remains ambiguous. The V end lost 1 base, the J end lost 7 bases, and 7 bases lay between the germline ends. Germline V gene lookup returns CDR1 MDHEN and CDR2 SYDVKM. CDR3 length: 13 amino acids. CDR3 DNA sequence: TGTGCCAGCAGTTTATCTGTAAACGGGGAGCTGTTTTTT. It translates to CASSLSVNGELFF. Full variable domain (remainder filled in from reference TRBV28 and TRBJ2-2): DVKVTQSSRYLVKRTGEKVFLECVQDMDHENMFWYRQDPGLGLRLIYFSYDVKMKEKGDIPEGYSVSREKKERFSLILESASTNQTSMYLCASSLSVNGELFFGEGSRLTVL.

This chain uses TRBV11-2 with TRBJ2-7, with 11 bases aligning to TRBD2. Germline V gene data show CDR1 as SGHAT and CDR2 as FQNNGV. Trimming at V came to 5 bases and at J to 2 bases, leaving 5 bases not matched to a gene. This CDR3 is built from 15 residues. The CDR3 loop reads CASSPGTSGAYEQYF. In nucleotides, the CDR3 is TGTGCCAGCAGCCCCGGGACTAGCGGTGCCTACGAGCAGTACTTC.

This chain links TRBV6-1 with TRBJ2-6; 7 bases fit TRBD1. V shed 5 bases, J shed 2 bases, and the junction held 3 bases outside the gene matches. Germline CDR1 is MNHNS and CDR2 is SASEGT. The CDR3 extends over 15 amino acids. The CDR3 DNA sequence: TGTGCCAGCAGTAGACAGGGTGCTGGGGCCAACGTCCTGACTTTC. Protein: CASSRQGAGANVLTF.